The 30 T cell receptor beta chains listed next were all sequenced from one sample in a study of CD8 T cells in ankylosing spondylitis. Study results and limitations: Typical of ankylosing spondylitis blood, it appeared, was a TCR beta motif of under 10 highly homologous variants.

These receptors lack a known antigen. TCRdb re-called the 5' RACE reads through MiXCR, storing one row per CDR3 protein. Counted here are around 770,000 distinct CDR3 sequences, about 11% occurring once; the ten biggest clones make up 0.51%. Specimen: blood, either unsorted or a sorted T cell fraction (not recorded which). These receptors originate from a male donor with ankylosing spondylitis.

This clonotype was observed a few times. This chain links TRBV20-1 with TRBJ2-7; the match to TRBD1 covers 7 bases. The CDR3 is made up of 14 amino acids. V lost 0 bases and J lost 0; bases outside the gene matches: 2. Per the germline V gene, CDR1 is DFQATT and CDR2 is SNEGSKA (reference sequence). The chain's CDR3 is CSARDQGVSYEQYF. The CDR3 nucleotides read TGCAGTGCTAGAGATCAGGGGGTCTCCTACGAGCAGTACTTC.

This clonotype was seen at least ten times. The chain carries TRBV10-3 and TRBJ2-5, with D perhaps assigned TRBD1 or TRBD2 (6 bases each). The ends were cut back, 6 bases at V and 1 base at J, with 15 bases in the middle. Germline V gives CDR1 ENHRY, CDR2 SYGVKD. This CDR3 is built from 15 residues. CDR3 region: CAIRAGGAGQETQYF. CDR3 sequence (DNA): TGTGCCATCAGAGCCGGGGGCGCCGGCCAAGAGACCCAGTACTTC.

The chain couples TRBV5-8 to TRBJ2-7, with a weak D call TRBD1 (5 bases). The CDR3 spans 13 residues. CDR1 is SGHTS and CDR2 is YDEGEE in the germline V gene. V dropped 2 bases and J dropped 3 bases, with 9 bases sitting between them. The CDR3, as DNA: TGTGCCAGCAGCTTTGGACAATTCTACGAGCAGTACTTC. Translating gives CASSFGQFYEQYF.

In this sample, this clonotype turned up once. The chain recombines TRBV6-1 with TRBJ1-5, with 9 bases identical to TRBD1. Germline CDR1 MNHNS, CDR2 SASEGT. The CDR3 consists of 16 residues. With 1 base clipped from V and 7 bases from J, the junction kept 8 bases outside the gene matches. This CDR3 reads CASSEGPGQGWQPQHF. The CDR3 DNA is TGTGCCAGCAGTGAAGGGCCGGGACAGGGTTGGCAGCCCCAGCATTTT.

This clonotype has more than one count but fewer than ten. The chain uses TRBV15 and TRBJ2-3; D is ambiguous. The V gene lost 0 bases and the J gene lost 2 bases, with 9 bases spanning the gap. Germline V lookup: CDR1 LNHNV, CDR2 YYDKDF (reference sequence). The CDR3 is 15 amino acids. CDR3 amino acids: CATSRDPSFTDTQYF. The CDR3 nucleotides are TGTGCCACCAGCAGAGATCCCAGCTTCACAGATACGCAGTATTTT.

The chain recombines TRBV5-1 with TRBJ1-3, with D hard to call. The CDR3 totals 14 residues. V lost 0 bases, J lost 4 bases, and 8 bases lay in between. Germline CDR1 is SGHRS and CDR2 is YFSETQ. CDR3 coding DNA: TGCGCCAGCAGCTTGGACGGACTCGGAAACACCATATATTTT. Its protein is CASSLDGLGNTIYF.

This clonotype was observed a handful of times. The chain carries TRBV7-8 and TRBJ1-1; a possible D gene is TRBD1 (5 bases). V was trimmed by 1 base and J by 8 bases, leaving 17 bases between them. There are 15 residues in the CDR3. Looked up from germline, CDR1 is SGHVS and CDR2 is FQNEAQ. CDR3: CASSLGLARASEAFF. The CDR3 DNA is TGTGCCAGCAGCTTAGGGCTCGCCAGGGCTTCGGAAGCTTTCTTT.

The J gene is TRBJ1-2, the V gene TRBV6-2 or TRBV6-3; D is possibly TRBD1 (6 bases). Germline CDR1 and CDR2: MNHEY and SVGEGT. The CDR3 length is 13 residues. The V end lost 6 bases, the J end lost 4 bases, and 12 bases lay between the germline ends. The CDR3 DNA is TGTGCCAGCAGGAGGGACACCTTCTATGGCTACACCTTC. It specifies CASRRDTFYGYTF.

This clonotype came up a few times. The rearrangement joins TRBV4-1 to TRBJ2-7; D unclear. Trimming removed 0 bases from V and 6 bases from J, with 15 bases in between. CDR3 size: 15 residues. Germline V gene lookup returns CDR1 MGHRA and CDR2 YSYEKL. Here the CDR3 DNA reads TGCGCCAGCAGCCAAGATCTGTATAGACTCGGCGAGCAGTACTTC. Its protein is CASSQDLYRLGEQYF.

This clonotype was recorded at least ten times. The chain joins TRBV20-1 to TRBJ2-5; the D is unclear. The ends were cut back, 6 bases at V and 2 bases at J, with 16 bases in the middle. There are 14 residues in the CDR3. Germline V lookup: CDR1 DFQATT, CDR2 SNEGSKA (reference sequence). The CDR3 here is CSAWRPHEQETQYF. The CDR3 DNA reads TGCAGTGCGTGGCGCCCGCACGAACAAGAGACCCAGTACTTC.

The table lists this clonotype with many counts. CDR3 in DNA: TGCCGGACTAGCGGGATCTACAATGAGCAGTTCTTC. Its translation is CRTSGIYNEQFF. This chain uses TRBV29-1 with TRBJ2-1; 12 bases fit TRBD2. Per the germline V gene, CDR1 is SQVTM and CDR2 is ANQGSEA. The CDR3 is 12 amino acids.

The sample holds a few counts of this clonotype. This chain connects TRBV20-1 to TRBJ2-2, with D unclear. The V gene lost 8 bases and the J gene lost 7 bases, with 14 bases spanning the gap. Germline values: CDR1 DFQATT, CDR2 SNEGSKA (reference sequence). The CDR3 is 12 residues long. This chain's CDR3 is CSTGPSDGELFF. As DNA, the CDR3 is TGCAGTACCGGGCCATCCGACGGGGAGCTGTTTTTT.

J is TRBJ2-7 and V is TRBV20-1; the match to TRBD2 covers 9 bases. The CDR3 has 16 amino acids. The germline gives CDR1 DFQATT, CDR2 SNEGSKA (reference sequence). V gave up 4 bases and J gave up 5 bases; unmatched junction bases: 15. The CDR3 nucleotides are TGCAGTGCTACCGGAGACATAGCGGGAGATACCAACGAGCAGTACTTC. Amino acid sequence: CSATGDIAGDTNEQYF.

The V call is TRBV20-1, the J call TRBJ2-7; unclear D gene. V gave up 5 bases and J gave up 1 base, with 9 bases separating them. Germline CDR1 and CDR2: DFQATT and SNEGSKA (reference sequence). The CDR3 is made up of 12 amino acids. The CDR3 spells CSARHSSYEQYF. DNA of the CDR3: TGCAGTGCTCGTCACTCTTCCTACGAGCAGTACTTC.

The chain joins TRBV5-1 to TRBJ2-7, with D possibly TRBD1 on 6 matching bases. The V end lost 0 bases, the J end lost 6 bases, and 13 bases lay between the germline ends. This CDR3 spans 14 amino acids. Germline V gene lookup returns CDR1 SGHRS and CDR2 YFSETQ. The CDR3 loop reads CASSLVSGDGEQYF. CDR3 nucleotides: TGCGCCAGCAGCTTGGTCTCAGGGGACGGCGAGCAGTACTTC. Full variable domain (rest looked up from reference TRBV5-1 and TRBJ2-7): KAGVTQTPRYLIKTRGQQVTLSCSPISGHRSVSWYQQTPGQGLQFLFEYFSETQRNKGNFPGRFSGRQFSNSRSEMNVSTLELGDSALYLCASSLVSGDGEQYFGPGTRLTVT.

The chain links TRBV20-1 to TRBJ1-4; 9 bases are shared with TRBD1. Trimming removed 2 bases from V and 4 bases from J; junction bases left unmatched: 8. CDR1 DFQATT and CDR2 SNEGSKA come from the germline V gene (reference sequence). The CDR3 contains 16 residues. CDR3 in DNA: TGCAGTGCTAGACCATACAGGGGGCTTAGTAATGAAAAACTGTTTTTT. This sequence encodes CSARPYRGLSNEKLFF.

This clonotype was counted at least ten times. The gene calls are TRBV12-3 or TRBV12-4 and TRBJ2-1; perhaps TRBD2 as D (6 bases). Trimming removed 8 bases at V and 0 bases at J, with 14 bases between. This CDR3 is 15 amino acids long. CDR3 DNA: TGTGCCAGCTCCCCGGGGGAAACCTCCTACAATGAGCAGTTCTTC. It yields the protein CASSPGETSYNEQFF.

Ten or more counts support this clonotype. As DNA, the CDR3 is TGCAGTGCTGGGTATAGTTATGAAGCTTTCTTT. Its protein product is CSAGYSYEAFF. The chain has TRBV20-1 and TRBJ1-1; D is uncertain. V was pared by 5 bases and J by 7 bases, with 11 bases between. This CDR3 spans 11 amino acids. The germline V gene has CDR1 DFQATT and CDR2 SNEGSKA (reference sequence).

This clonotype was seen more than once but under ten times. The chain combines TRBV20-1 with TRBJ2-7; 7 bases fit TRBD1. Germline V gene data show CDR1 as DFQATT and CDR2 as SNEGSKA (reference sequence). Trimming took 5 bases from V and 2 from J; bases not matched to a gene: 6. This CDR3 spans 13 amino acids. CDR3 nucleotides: TGCAGTGCTCATAGGGGACAGACCTACGAGCAGTACTTC. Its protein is CSAHRGQTYEQYF.

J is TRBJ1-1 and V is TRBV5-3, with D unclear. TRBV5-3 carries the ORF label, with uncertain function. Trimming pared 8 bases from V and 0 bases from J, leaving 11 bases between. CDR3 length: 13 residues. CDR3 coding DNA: TGTGCCAGCGCAGATCGCATGAACACTGAAGCTTTCTTT. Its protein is CASADRMNTEAFF.

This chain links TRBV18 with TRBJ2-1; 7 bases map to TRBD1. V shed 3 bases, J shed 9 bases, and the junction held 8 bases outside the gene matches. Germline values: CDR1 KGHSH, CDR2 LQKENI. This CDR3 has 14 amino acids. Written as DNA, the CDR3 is TGTGCCAGCTCACCGCCGGGACAGCCCGGTGAGCAGTTCTTC. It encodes CASSPPGQPGEQFF.

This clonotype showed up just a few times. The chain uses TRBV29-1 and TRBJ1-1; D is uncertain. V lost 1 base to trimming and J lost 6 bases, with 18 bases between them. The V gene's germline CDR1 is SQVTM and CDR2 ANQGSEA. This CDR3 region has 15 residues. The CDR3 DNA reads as TGCAGCGTTGAAGGTGGGCTCCCCGGATACGCTGAAGCTTTCTTT. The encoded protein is CSVEGGLPGYAEAFF.

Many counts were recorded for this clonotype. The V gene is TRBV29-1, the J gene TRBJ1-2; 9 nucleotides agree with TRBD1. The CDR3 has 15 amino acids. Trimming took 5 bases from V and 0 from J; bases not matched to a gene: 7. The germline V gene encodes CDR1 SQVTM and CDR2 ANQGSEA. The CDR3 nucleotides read TGCAGCGTTTGGACAGGGGTTAGAGCTAACTATGGCTACACCTTC. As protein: CSVWTGVRANYGYTF. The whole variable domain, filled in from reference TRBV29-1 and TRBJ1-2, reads SAVISQKPSRDICQRGTSLTIQCQVDSQVTMMFWYRQQPGQSLTLIATANQGSEATYESGFVIDKFPISRPNLTFSTLTVSNMSPEDSSIYLCSVWTGVRANYGYTFGSGTRLTVV.

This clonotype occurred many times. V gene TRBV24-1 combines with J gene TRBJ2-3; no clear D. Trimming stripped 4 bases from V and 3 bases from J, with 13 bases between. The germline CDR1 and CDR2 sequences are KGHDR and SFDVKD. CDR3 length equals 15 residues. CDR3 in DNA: TGTGCCACCAGTGACCCGGCGAGCATTACAGATACGCAGTATTTT. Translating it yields CATSDPASITDTQYF.

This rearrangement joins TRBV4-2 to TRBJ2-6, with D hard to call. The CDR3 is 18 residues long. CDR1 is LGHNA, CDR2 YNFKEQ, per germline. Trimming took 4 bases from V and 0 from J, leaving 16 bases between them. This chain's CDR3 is CASSPRDLTFSGANVLTF. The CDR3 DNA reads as TGTGCCAGCAGCCCACGAGACCTTACTTTCTCTGGGGCCAACGTCCTGACTTTC.

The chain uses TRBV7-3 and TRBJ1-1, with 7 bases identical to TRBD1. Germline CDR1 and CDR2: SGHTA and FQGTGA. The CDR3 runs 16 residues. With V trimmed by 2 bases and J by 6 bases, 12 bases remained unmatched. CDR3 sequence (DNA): TGTGCCAGCAGCTTAGGTCTTCGACAGGGTGTCTCTGAAGCTTTCTTT. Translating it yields CASSLGLRQGVSEAFF.

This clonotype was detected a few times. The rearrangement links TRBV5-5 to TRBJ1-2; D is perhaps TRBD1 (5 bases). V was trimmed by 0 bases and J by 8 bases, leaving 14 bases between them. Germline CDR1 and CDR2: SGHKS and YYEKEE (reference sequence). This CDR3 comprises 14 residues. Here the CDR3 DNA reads TGTGCCAGCAGCTTGGCGCCAGGGACGCAGGGCTACACCTTC. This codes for CASSLAPGTQGYTF.

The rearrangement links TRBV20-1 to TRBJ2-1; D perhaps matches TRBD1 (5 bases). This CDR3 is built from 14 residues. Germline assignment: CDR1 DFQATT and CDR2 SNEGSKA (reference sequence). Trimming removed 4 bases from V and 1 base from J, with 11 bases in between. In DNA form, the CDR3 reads TGCAGTGCTAAGCAAGGGGTATCCTACAATGAGCAGTTCTTC. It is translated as CSAKQGVSYNEQFF.

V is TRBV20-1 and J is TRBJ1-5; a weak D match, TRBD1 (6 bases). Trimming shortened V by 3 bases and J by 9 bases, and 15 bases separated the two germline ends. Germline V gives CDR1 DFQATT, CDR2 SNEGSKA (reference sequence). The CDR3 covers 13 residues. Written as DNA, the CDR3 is TGCAGTGCTAGTGCACAGGGCGGAACGCCCCAGCATTTT. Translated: CSASAQGGTPQHF.

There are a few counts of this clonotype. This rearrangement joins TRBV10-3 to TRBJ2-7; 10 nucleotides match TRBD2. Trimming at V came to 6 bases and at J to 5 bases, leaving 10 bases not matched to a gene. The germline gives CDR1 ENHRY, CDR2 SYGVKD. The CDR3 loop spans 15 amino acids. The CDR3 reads CAISPRSSGRNEQYF. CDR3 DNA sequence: TGTGCCATCAGCCCCCGGAGTAGCGGGAGGAACGAGCAGTACTTC.